A single sample gave rise to the 6 T cell receptor beta chains below, sequenced in a study of blood T cell repertoires in COVID-19. Sequenced by immunoSEQ multiplex PCR; TCRdb stores in-frame clones only, minus some. The sample yields 40,000 to 60,000 clones, 85% to 90% seen once. The material sequenced was peripheral blood. The receptor source for this set is a woman over 75 with COVID-19, enrolled during active disease.

The V call is TRBV7-9, the J call TRBJ1-4; 9 nucleotides line up with TRBD1. Germline CDR1 and CDR2: SEHNR and FQNEAQ (reference sequence). There are 18 residues in the CDR3. V lost 4 bases to trimming and J lost 8 bases; unmatched junction nucleotides: 17. The CDR3 DNA follows: TGTGCCAGCAGCTCACCGGGCGCCGCACAGGGGGCAGGCGAAAAACTGTTTTTT. As protein: CASSSPGAAQGAGEKLFF.

The gene calls are TRBV9 and TRBJ1-3; TRBD1 matches at 9 bases. The CDR3 is 15 residues long. The V and J ends lost 4 bases and 4 bases, in that order; junction bases with no gene match: 6. Germline-derived CDR1 and CDR2 are SGDLS and YYNGEE. Here the CDR3 DNA reads TGTGCCAGCAGCATGGGACAGGGAGGCGGAAACACCATATATTTT. Protein sequence: CASSMGQGGGNTIYF.

The V and J genes are TRBV5-1 and TRBJ1-2; D unclear. CDR3 length equals 14 residues. CDR1 is SGHRS, CDR2 YFSETQ, per germline. V was pared by 4 bases and J by 7 bases, with 17 bases between. CDR3 sequence: CASSRGFLETGYTF. The CDR3 nucleotides are TGCGCCAGCAGCCGAGGGTTTCTTGAGACTGGCTACACCTTC.

The V and J genes are TRBV5-4 and TRBJ1-1, with D perhaps matching TRBD1 (5 bases). CDR1 SGHNT and CDR2 YYREEE come from the germline V gene (reference sequence). Trimming took off 0 bases at V and 4 bases at J, with 10 bases between the two ends. The CDR3 has 14 amino acids. CDR3 in amino acids: CASSLVGEGTEAFF. The CDR3 DNA sequence: TGTGCCAGCAGCTTGGTAGGGGAGGGCACTGAAGCTTTCTTT.

The gene calls are TRBV19 and TRBJ2-7; D may be TRBD2 (6 bases). The CDR3 extends over 14 amino acids. Trimming stripped 5 bases from V and 3 bases from J, with 14 bases between. Germline CDR1 and CDR2: LNHDA and SQIVND (reference sequence). In DNA form, the CDR3 reads TGTGCCAGTAGTGGCGGGACTCCGGTCTACGAGCAGTACTTC. This codes for CASSGGTPVYEQYF.

The V gene is TRBV6-2 or TRBV6-3, the J gene TRBJ2-7, with D maybe TRBD1 (6 bases). Trimming shortened V by 8 bases and J by 0 bases, and 17 bases separated the two germline ends. Germline CDR1 and CDR2: MNHEY and SVGEGT. The CDR3 contains 15 residues. CDR3 residues: CASRHRAYFSYEQYF. The CDR3 DNA reads as TGTGCCAGCCGCCACAGGGCCTACTTCTCCTACGAGCAGTACTTC.